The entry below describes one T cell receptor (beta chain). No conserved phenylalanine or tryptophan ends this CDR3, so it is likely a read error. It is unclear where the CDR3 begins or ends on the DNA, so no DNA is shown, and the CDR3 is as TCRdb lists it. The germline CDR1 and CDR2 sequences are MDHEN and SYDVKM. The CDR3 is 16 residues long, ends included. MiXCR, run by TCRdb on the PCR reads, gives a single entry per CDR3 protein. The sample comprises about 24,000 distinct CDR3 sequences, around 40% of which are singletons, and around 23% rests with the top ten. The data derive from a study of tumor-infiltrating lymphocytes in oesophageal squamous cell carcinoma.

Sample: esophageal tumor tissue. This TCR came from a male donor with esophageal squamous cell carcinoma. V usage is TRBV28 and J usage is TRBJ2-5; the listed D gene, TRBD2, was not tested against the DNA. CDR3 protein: CASSLAGLLWGYTFGS.